This entry is about one TCR beta chain. Its antigen target is currently unknown. No base quality values were provided; no much bigger clone lies one nucleotide off. In total, 666 healthy bone marrow donors made up the cohort. At the time of sampling, all cohort members were nominally healthy, though unrecorded immune exposures were likely present. The donor was CMV seropositive and was included in the group of approximately 310 seropositive cohort members. Each donor provided a peripheral blood sample, and peripheral blood mononuclear cells were used for TCR beta sequencing. Genomic DNA was extracted from the blood cell samples with the Qiagen DNeasy Blood Extraction Kit. The data stem from a study of cytomegalovirus exposure and HLA in healthy donors (dated by TCRdb to 2016 to 2017). As for the study more broadly: An earlier analysis of roughly 570 of the donors reported about 260 Gb of sequence data and 90 million to 120 million unique TCR beta sequences obtained from some 170 million T cells. An early release that covered several hundred HLA-typed donors contained approximately 300 gigabases of sequencing data and approximately 85 million unique TCR sequences. Of the 398 genotyped donors, 65% to 90% fell in the genetic ancestry cluster associated with self-reported Caucasian donors. The study aimed to test whether cataloging public T cell receptors could reveal signatures of past pathogen exposure. The study profiled the T cell repertoires of more than 500 subjects by immunosequencing and related them to cytomegalovirus serostatus. A separate validation cohort of approximately 120 different subjects was used in addition to the roughly 670-subject first cohort. High-throughput TCR immunosequencing, statistical association of individual TCRs with disease status, and machine learning were combined to predict cytomegalovirus infection status. In a later analysis, previously published TCR beta repertoires from 666 donors were re-analyzed and high-resolution HLA genotyping was added so that TCR occurrence patterns could be studied. In the later analysis, no new phenotypic data were used to find candidate immune exposures; instead, reliance was placed on TCR beta sequences and their occurrence across donors. To decide whether each TCR beta V gene segment behaved as functional or pseudogenic, an earlier analysis of approximately 600 of the donors relied on high-throughput TCR beta sequencing. Donor age, sex, ethnicity and CMV serostatus were compiled together with the repertoire data. In a later genetic analysis, genome-wide SNP genotypes for about 55% of the roughly 670 donors were used, and that subset was treated as a discovery cohort. Every repertoire in the discovery cohort had been generated on one and the same sequencing platform. Class I and class II HLA loci were covered by the typing at four-digit resolution. The number of donors typed differed by locus, with 629-630 for A, B, C, DRB1 and DQB1, more than 500 for DQA1, under 610 for DPA1, and around 430 for DPB1. Roughly 5 DR-DQ haplotypes were handled as single units for association and clustering, since linkage in the cohort was strong. Among some 400 genotyped donors of the cohort, an average of around 250,000 unique TCR beta nucleotide sequences was sequenced per donor, of which approximately 19% were non-productive.

Between the V and J ends, shortened by 5 bases and 2 bases respectively, the junction contains 19 bases. Looking up the germline V gene yields CDR1 SGHTA and CDR2 FQGNSA. The CDR3 spans 17 residues, from the cysteine through the phenylalanine. Just CDR3 DNA is preserved here, 51 bases in frame from base 1. Libraries were prepared through the immunoSEQ multiplex PCR assay. For the multiplex PCR, a mixture combining 60 forward primers for TCR Vbeta segments and 13 reverse primers for TCR Jbeta segments was used. Amplification of the CDR3 region of rearranged TCR beta genes was performed with a multiplex PCR assay on genomic DNA. The Illumina HiSeq System was used to sequence the amplified TCR beta libraries as 87-base-pair reads. The authors processed their data as follows. Across the 500 to 850 repertoires, a later analysis counted 60 million to 90 million unique TCR beta chains, 9.5 million to 13 million of which were shared by at least two donors. To remove PCR and sequencing errors, raw reads were error-corrected and collapsed into unique sequences using a nearest-neighbor algorithm that merged closely related sequences. CDR3 sequences were aligned to IMGT reference sequences to assign V, D and J gene segments. For a sequence to be retained, at least a six-nucleotide match to both a V gene segment and a J gene segment was required. A rearrangement counted as productive if the CDR3 had no stop codons and remained in frame with V and J, and every other rearrangement counted as non-productive. CDR3 was defined by IMGT convention, running from the second conserved V-encoded cysteine to the conserved J-encoded phenylalanine. The earlier analysis of 500 to 600 of the donors excluded sequences that lacked an unambiguous match to a single V gene segment. In an earlier analysis of approximately 590 of the donors, a V segment was called functional when productive rearrangements were above 56.7%, and segregating when the standard deviation between donors exceeded 5%. A statistical classification framework was built for diagnosing cytomegalovirus status from the catalog of TCR beta chain sequences. A later analysis assigned V and J genes by comparing TCR nucleotide sequences with IMGT/GENE-DB human TR gene sequences. In a later analysis, CDR3 sequences and most-parsimonious VDJ recombination scenarios were assigned using the TCRdist pipeline. In a later analysis, each TCR beta chain was defined by its CDR3 amino acid sequence together with its V-gene family, and reads without a unique V-gene family were excluded. In a later analysis, nearly 600 highly shared, low-generation-probability nucleotide sequences were removed to address suspected cross-contamination and a sequencing artifact. In a later analysis, a clonal expansion index for each public chain was calculated from normalized within-repertoire ranks of inferred template counts. A later analysis computed generation probabilities with a VDJ recombination model fitted to out-of-frame rearrangements, and checked the results against IGoR. In a later analysis, hypergeometric tests were used to score TCR-TCR, TCR-HLA and TCR-CMV co-occurrence, with a repertoire-size bias correction applied to TCR pairs. A later analysis estimated false discovery rates by permuting HLA or CMV assignments 20 times. In a later analysis, co-occurring TCRs were grouped using DBSCAN, and TCRdist sequence similarity was added for clustering within HLA-allele-positive subsets. For co-occurrence clustering, repertoires with fewer than 30,000 or more than 120,000 public chains were excluded, along with several repertoires with anomalous nucleotide sharing. The table was pulled from immuneACCESS by TCRdb, which kept in-frame rearrangements only. Such tables lose some clones; where checked, under half of the loss comes from unresolved V genes, and the rest has no known cause. The V and J calls and the clone size are those of that table, but D and trimming were determined from the DNA. The sample yields more than 90,000 clones; about three quarters were counted once. The ten largest clones take up 6.5% to 9% of the sample.

Study-wide conclusions, independent of this receptor: A further reported finding was that TCR beta sequences accurately predicted the HLA-A and HLA-B alleles for most subjects in the first cohort. The study gave a list of 150 to 200 TCR beta chains associated with cytomegalovirus. The authors suggested that the approach could potentially be extended to other disease states and immunological phenotypes. A later analysis reported that several top co-occurrence clusters appeared linked to parvovirus B19, influenza, CMV and Epstein-Barr virus. A group of highly shared sequence variants was considered likely to be a technical artifact of the sequencing pipeline. The presence/absence analyses assumed that sequencing depth was roughly uniform across donors, and that assumption may not be true. Strong co-occurrence of HLA alleles, especially DR and DQ, made assigning TCR associations to individual alleles difficult. The classifier was reported to diagnose cytomegalovirus status with high specificity and sensitivity in both the original and validation cohorts. Compared with the approximately 600-donor mean, donors in an Asian-associated ancestry cluster had fewer N-insertions in productive TCRs, according to a later genetic analysis. Because some donors lacked HLA typing at each locus, the association tests relied only on the typed subset. A later analysis found that HLA-associated TCR beta chains were more clonally expanded and had lower generation probabilities than equally common non-associated chains. A later analysis found that most CMV-associated TCR beta chains appeared HLA-restricted, with HLA associations seemingly driven largely by CMV exposure. In vitro tests confirmed that three of the cytomegalovirus-associated TCR beta chains recognize cytomegalovirus antigens. In a later analysis, 16,951 TCR beta sequences were associated with specific HLA alleles at a false discovery rate of 0.05. Because counts were too low, about 18 rarely observed V segments, including chromosome 9 orphons, were left out of the earlier analysis of 500 to 750 of the donors. Only TCR beta chains were sequenced in this cohort, and the absence of alpha or paired-chain data limited detectable features. While some public TCRs were present in many individuals, most TCR sequences turned up only very rarely across donors. CMV serostatus was the only immune exposure information available for the cohort. In a later analysis, the rate of TCR association differed among HLA loci, with DRB1 alleles having the most associated TCRs and HLA-C alleles having the fewest. In an earlier analysis of 587 of the donors, most TCR beta V segments appeared in productive rearrangements about 87% or about 30% of the time, broadly matching IMGT annotations. The 87-base-pair reads could not distinguish some IMGT-functional V segments, including TRBV6-2 and TRBV6-3, so those segments were excluded. An association between a missense DCLRE1C variant and V-gene and J-gene trimming of TCR beta chains was found in a later genetic analysis and replicated in an independent cohort. Linkage disequilibrium might explain the correlated functional status among segregating V segments, but an unknown experimental factor could not be excluded.

The sample was PBMCs. The sequence was collected from a man aged 35-49 years in good health and CMV-seropositive. This receptor chain uses TRBV7-2 and TRBJ2-1, with a tentative D gene TRBD2 over 6 matching bases. The CDR3 region: CASSPEYGTFTYNEQFF. The DNA sequence is given as TGTGCCAGCAGCCCAGAGTACGGGACTTTCACCTACAATGAGCAGTTCTTC.